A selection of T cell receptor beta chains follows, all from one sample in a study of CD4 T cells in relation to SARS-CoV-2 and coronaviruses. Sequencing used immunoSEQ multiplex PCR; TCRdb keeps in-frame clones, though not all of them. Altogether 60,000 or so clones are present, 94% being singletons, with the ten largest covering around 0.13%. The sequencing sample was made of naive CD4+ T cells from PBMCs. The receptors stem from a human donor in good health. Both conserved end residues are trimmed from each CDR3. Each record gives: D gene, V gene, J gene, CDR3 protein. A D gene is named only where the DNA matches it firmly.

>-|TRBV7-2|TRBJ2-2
ASSGPGLAGGTGELF
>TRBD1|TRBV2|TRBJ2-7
ASRRGDRAAEQY
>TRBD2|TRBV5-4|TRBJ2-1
ASSGEGLGEKVRF
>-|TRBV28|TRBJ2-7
ASSPDRSSTRENYYEQY
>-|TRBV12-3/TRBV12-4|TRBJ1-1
ASSPRGNTEAF
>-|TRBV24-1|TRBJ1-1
ATRGTGAITEAF
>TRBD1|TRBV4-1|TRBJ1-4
ASSRTGEGEKLF
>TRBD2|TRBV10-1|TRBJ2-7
ASSESSGREHEQY
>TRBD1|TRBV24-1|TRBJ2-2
ATSDYRGVGYTGELF
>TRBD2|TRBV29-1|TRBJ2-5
SVGPAGTSRETQY
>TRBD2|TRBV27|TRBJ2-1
ASSSGREYIYEQF
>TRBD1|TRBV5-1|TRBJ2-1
ASSLEGATF
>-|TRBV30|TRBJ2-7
AWSVGPGGYYEQY
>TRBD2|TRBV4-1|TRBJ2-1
ASSQVGRGGRGEQF
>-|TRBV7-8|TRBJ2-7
ASSHFGREQY
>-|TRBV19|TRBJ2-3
ASSIQLATDTQY
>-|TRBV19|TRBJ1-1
ASSRQVFMNTEAF
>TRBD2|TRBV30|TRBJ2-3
AWAGTRYSTHTDTQY
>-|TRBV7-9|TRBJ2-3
ASSRGERVTDTQY
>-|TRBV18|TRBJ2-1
ASSPPALQGNEQF
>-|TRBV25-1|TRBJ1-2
ASSGSGTFTGYT
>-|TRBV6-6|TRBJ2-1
ASTSFPKEQF
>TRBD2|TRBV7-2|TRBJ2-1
ASSLVRTSGGNEQF
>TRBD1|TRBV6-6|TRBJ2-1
ASSPISRDRGPGGRMNEQF
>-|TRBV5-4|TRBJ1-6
ASSTRTDNNSPLH
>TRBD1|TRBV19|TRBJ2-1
ASSARDRGGNEQF
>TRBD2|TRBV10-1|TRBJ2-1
ASSIRGREYNEQF
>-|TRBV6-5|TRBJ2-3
ASSYSTSTDTQY
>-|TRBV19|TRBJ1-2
ASRKTDSYGYT
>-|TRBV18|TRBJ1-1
ASSQIQGRNTEAF
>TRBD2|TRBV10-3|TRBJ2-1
ATALAENEQF
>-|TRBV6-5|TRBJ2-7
ASSETRTTSYEQY
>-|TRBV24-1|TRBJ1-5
ATSGSEVDQPQH
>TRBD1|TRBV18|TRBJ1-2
ASSPAGTGSGYT
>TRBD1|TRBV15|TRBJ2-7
ATSRDNTGGEQY
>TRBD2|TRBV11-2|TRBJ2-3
ASSFGGSSDTQY
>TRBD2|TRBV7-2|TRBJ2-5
ASSLRGRLAGIKETQY
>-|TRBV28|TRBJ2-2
ASRGHRTGELF
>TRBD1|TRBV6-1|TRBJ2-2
ASSEWDRVGGELF
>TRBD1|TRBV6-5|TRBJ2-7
ASKQGQYSYEQY
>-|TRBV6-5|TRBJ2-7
ASSYSRTVTYEQY
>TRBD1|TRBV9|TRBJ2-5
ASSTIDRGSETQY
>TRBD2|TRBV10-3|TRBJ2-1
AIQPSSGIYNEQF
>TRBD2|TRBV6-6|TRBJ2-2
ASSTSGSAGELF
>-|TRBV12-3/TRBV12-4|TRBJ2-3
ASSDSNTDTQY
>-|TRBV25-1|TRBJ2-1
ASSEFEGRNEQF
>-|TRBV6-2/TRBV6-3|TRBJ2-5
ASSWGGLASGTTETQY
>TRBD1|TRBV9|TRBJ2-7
ASSQGQGLEQY
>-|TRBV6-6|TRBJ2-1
ASTIRARNEQF
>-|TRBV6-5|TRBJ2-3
ASSYSRGLTDTQY
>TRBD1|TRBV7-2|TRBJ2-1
ASSPARGPFPF
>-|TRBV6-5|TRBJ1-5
ASRLRDNQPQH
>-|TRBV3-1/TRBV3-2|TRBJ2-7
ASGTYDEQY
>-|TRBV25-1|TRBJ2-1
ASSATSSAYNEQF
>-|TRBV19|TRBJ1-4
ASSGVRREKLF
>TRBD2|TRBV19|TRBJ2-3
ASSRLAADTQY
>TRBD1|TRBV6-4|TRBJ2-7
ASSLTGAHEQY
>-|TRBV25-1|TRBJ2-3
ASSDPPDTDTQY
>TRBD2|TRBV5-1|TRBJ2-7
ASSLAGTIYEQY